The next 29 T cell receptor beta chains were all read from a single sample in a study of OX40 agonist ivuxolimab in advanced cancers. Profiling relied on immunoSEQ multiplex PCR, and the TCRdb table lists in-frame clones only, not all of them. The profile covers about 94,000 clones, with roughly 95% appearing a single time and approximately 0.2% taken by the ten largest. This sample comprised CD4+ or CD8+ T cells sorted from blood, obtained in a trial of the OX40 agonist ivuxolimab. The receptors were sampled from an adult with an advanced solid tumor such as melanoma, head and neck, liver or kidney cancer.

The chain recombines TRBV6-5 with TRBJ2-1; 8 bases line up with TRBD1. The CDR3 has 15 residues. Germline V lookup: CDR1 MNHEY, CDR2 SVGAGI. V was pared by 7 bases and J by 3 bases, with 8 bases of the junction left unmatched. CDR3 coding DNA: TGTGCCAGCATTGCGGCAGGGGGCAACTACAATGAGCAGTTCTTC. Amino acids: CASIAAGGNYNEQFF.

V gene TRBV30 combines with J gene TRBJ1-2, with a possible D match to TRBD1 (6 bases). The germline V gene has CDR1 GTSNPN and CDR2 SVGIG (reference sequence). This CDR3 contains 13 residues. V lost 4 bases to trimming and J lost 2 bases, with 11 bases between them. The CDR3 reads CAWMGAPNYGYTF. The DNA for the CDR3 is TGTGCCTGGATGGGGGCACCAAACTATGGCTACACCTTC.

V gene TRBV7-2 combines with J gene TRBJ2-3, with D perhaps TRBD2 (5 bases). V gave up 1 base and J gave up 1 base, with 6 bases separating them. The CDR3 is 14 amino acids. Germline CDR1 is SGHTA and CDR2 is FQGNSA. The CDR3 DNA reads as TGTGCCAGCAGCTTAGTGAGGGGCACAGATACGCAGTATTTT. Translating it yields CASSLVRGTDTQYF.

This chain links TRBV5-4 with TRBJ2-4; 10 bases map to TRBD2. V shed 0 bases, J shed 2 bases, and the junction held 5 bases outside the gene matches. The germline gives CDR1 SGHNT, CDR2 YYREEE (reference sequence). The CDR3 consists of 17 residues. The CDR3 region has the DNA TGTGCCAGCAGCTTGGGGCTAGCGGGGGTAACCAAAAACATTCAGTACTTC. Its translation: CASSLGLAGVTKNIQYF.

This clone is a singleton in its sample. The chain combines TRBV7-2 with TRBJ2-2; D is undetermined. V was trimmed by 3 bases and J by 1 base, leaving 12 bases between them. The length of the CDR3 is 16 residues. The germline CDR1 and CDR2 sequences are SGHTA and FQGNSA. DNA for the CDR3: TGTGCCAGCAGCTTGCCCTGGGCTGGGAACACCGGGGAGCTGTTTTTT. The encoded protein is CASSLPWAGNTGELFF.

The chain links TRBV2 to TRBJ2-2; the match to TRBD1 covers 11 bases. The V and J ends lost 9 bases and 2 bases, in that order; junction bases with no gene match: 2. The CDR3 has 14 amino acids. CDR1 and CDR2 from the germline V gene are SNHLY and FYNNEI. In nucleotides, the CDR3 is TGTGCCAGAGGACAGGGGGCAAACACCGGGGAGCTGTTTTTT. Protein product: CARGQGANTGELFF.

This chain connects TRBV7-2 to TRBJ2-5, with 8 bases aligning to TRBD2. This CDR3 is built from 15 residues. V lost 2 bases to trimming and J lost 5 bases; unmatched junction nucleotides: 7. The germline gives CDR1 SGHTA, CDR2 FQGNSA. The DNA of the CDR3 is TGTGCCAGCAGCTTAAACAGGGCTAGCGGGGAGACCCAGTACTTC. As protein: CASSLNRASGETQYF.

CDR3 protein: CASSPTGVRETQYF. CDR3 bases: TGTGCCAGCTCACCAACAGGGGTACGAGAGACCCAGTACTTC. This rearrangement joins TRBV18 to TRBJ2-5, with 7 bases fitting TRBD1. The V gene's germline CDR1 is KGHSH and CDR2 LQKENI. The CDR3 runs 14 residues. Trimming at V came to 2 bases and at J to 4 bases, leaving 4 bases not matched to a gene.

The chain has TRBV7-8 and TRBJ1-5, with D unclear. V was shortened by 3 bases and J by 1 base, with 10 bases between the two germline ends. This CDR3 has 15 residues. Germline assignment: CDR1 SGHVS and CDR2 FQNEAQ. CDR3 nucleotide sequence: TGTGCCAGCAGCTTGGCTACTCAGAGCAATCAGCCCCAGCATTTT. This gives the protein CASSLATQSNQPQHF. The variable domain in full, with the rest retrieved from reference TRBV7-8 and TRBJ1-5, is GAGVSQSPRYKVAKRGQDVALRCDPISGHVSLFWYQQALGQGPEFLTYFQNEAQLDKSGLPSDRFFAERPEGSVSTLKIQRTQQEDSAVYLCASSLATQSNQPQHFGDGTRLSIL.

The chain couples TRBV28 to TRBJ2-1; 8 bases map to TRBD2. CDR3 length: 16 residues. CDR1 and CDR2 from the germline V gene are MDHEN and SYDVKM. J lost 0 bases, V lost 5 bases, and 6 bases had no gene match. The CDR3 sequence: CASSLGLALSYNEQFF. For the CDR3, the DNA is TGTGCCAGCAGTCTCGGACTAGCCCTCTCCTACAATGAGCAGTTCTTC.

This rearrangement joins TRBV6-1 to TRBJ1-5, with D perhaps TRBD1 (5 bases). The length of the CDR3 is 16 residues. Germline CDR1 MNHNS, CDR2 SASEGT. V was cut by 4 bases and J by 6 bases, with 19 bases left in between. The DNA for the CDR3 is TGTGCCAGCAGTGGGAAAGCGGGGGGGACGGCTCAGCCCCAGCATTTT. It is translated as CASSGKAGGTAQPQHF.

The J gene is TRBJ1-2, the V gene TRBV10-3; no definite D call. Per the germline V gene, CDR1 is ENHRY and CDR2 is SYGVKD. The CDR3 has 14 amino acids. Trimming removed 2 bases at V and 4 bases at J, with 11 bases between. Here the CDR3 reads CAISEGLVPYGYTF. The CDR3, as DNA: TGTGCCATCAGTGAGGGCCTGGTCCCCTATGGCTACACCTTC.

This clone is a singleton in its sample. The J gene is TRBJ1-3, the V gene TRBV7-2; tentative D call: TRBD1 (6 bases). Germline V CDR1 and CDR2: SGHTA, FQGNSA. CDR3 length equals 14 residues. V lost 5 bases to trimming and J lost 2 bases, with 10 bases between them. The CDR3 DNA reads as TGTGCCAGCAGCCCAGGGGAAACTGGAAACACCATATATTTT. Its translation: CASSPGETGNTIYF.

This clone occurred once. This chain links TRBV30 with TRBJ1-4; D perhaps matches TRBD1 (5 bases). Trimming left V 3 bases short and J 5 bases short, with 10 bases between. Germline lookup yields CDR1 GTSNPN and CDR2 SVGIG (reference sequence). This CDR3 contains 13 residues. CDR3 sequence: CAWRGAGNEKLFF. CDR3 DNA: TGTGCCTGGAGAGGGGCGGGGAATGAAAAACTGTTTTTT.

The J gene is TRBJ1-2, the V gene TRBV27; TRBD1 agrees at 8 bases. CDR3 length: 16 amino acids. V shed 5 bases and J 4 bases; nucleotides not matched to a gene: 12. From germline, CDR1 is MNHEY and CDR2 SMNVEV (reference sequence). CDR3: CASSPHGQGIGYGYTF. The CDR3 bases are TGTGCCAGCAGTCCGCACGGACAGGGTATTGGCTATGGCTACACCTTC.

The count of this clone is one. The rearrangement joins TRBV5-6 to TRBJ1-2; TRBD1 might be the D (5 bases). The germline V gene has CDR1 SGHDT and CDR2 YYEEEE. The CDR3 has 14 residues. V lost 4 bases to trimming and J lost 7 bases, with 17 bases between them. The CDR3 nucleotides are TGTGCCAGCAGCCCGGCCGGGCAGGGAGGTGGCTACACCTTC. Amino acid sequence: CASSPAGQGGGYTF. Complete variable domain (other parts from reference TRBV5-6 and TRBJ1-2): DAGVTQSPTHLIKTRGQQVTLRCSPKSGHDTVSWYQQALGQGPQFIFQYYEEEERQRGNFPDRFSGHQFPNYSSELNVNALLLGDSALYLCASSPAGQGGGYTFGSGTRLTVV.

With regard to this clone: The junction departs from the called germline gene at one end, perhaps through a read error. The genes are TRBV5-1 and TRBJ2-3, with a tentative D call TRBD1 (6 bases). The CDR3 covers 16 residues. The germline V gene encodes CDR1 SGHRS and CDR2 YFSETQ. CDR3 amino acids: CASSLAGQGRTNTQYF. CDR3 in DNA: TGCGCCAGCAGCTTGGCGGGGCAGGGGCGCACAAATACGCAGTATTTT. Looking up the rest from reference TRBV5-1 and TRBJ2-3 gives the full variable domain: KAGVTQTPRYLIKTRGQQVTLSCSPISGHRSVSWYQQTPGQGLQFLFEYFSETQRNKGNFPGRFSGRQFSNSRSEMNVSTLELGDSALYLCASSLAGQGRTNTQYFGPGTRLTVL.

The chain recombines TRBV6-5 with TRBJ2-7; 11 bases fit TRBD1. J gave up 4 bases and V 5 bases, and 1 base lay outside the gene matches. Looked up from germline, CDR1 is MNHEY and CDR2 is SVGAGI. The CDR3 consists of 13 residues. The chain's CDR3 is CASSRDRGYEQYF. Here the CDR3 DNA reads TGTGCCAGCAGTCGGGACAGGGGGTACGAGCAGTACTTC.

This rearrangement joins TRBV6-6 to TRBJ2-7, with D maybe TRBD1 (5 bases). This CDR3 is built from 12 residues. Deletions cut 6 bases from V and 5 bases from J, with 11 bases between. Germline CDR1 reads MNHNY; CDR2 reads SVGAGI (reference sequence). CDR3 DNA: TGTGCCAGCAGCAGGGATACCCACGAGCAGTACTTC. Translated: CASSRDTHEQYF.

This clone appeared once. The chain uses TRBV5-4 and TRBJ1-3, with 10 bases matching TRBD1. The V gene end was trimmed by 0 bases and the J gene end by 2 bases; junction bases not matched to a gene: 2. Germline values: CDR1 SGHNT, CDR2 YYREEE (reference sequence). CDR3 size: 16 residues. CDR3 sequence (DNA): TGTGCCAGCAGCTTGGCCGGACAGGGGGCTGGAAACACCATATATTTT. Its protein product is CASSLAGQGAGNTIYF.

The chain carries TRBV4-2 and TRBJ2-3; 12 nucleotides align to TRBD2. Germline V CDR1 and CDR2: LGHNA, YNFKEQ. The CDR3 runs 16 residues. The junction had 3 bases not matched to a gene; V was cut back by 0 bases and J by 5 bases. This CDR3 reads CASSQEVLAGGDTQYF. CDR3 bases: TGTGCCAGCAGCCAAGAGGTACTAGCGGGAGGAGATACGCAGTATTTT.

The rearrangement uses TRBV7-9 and TRBJ2-5; D gene unclear. The germline V gene has CDR1 SEHNR and CDR2 FQNEAQ (reference sequence). This CDR3 region has 14 residues. The V and J ends lost 1 base and 1 base respectively, with 7 bases between them. CDR3 region: CASSLEVLQETQYF. Here the CDR3 DNA reads TGTGCCAGCAGCTTAGAGGTCCTCCAAGAGACCCAGTACTTC. Full variable domain (remainder filled in from reference TRBV7-9 and TRBJ2-5): DTGVSQNPRHKITKRGQNVTFRCDPISEHNRLYWYRQTLGQGPEFLTYFQNEAQLEKSRLLSDRFSAERPKGSFSTLEIQRTEQGDSAMYLCASSLEVLQETQYFGPGTRLLVL.

The genes are TRBV5-1 and TRBJ2-5; 14 bases map to TRBD2. The V gene's germline CDR1 is SGHRS and CDR2 YFSETQ. The CDR3 contains 15 residues. The J segment lost 4 bases and the V segment lost 4 bases, leaving 3 bases of the junction unmatched. DNA for the CDR3: TGCGCCAGCAGCCCCGGACTAGCGGGAGGAGAGACCCAGTACTTC. It encodes CASSPGLAGGETQYF. Filled out from reference TRBV5-1 and TRBJ2-5, the complete variable domain reads KAGVTQTPRYLIKTRGQQVTLSCSPISGHRSVSWYQQTPGQGLQFLFEYFSETQRNKGNFPGRFSGRQFSNSRSEMNVSTLELGDSALYLCASSPGLAGGETQYFGPGTRLLVL.

The chain uses TRBV5-6 and TRBJ1-4; D uncertain. The CDR3 consists of 12 residues. Trimming pared 5 bases from V and 7 bases from J, leaving 9 bases between. Germline CDR1 is SGHDT and CDR2 is YYEEEE. As DNA, the CDR3 is TGTGCCAGCAGTGGGAGAGGTGAAAAACTGTTTTTT. Protein sequence: CASSGRGEKLFF.

The gene calls are TRBV29-1 and TRBJ1-5; D is uncertain. Germline assignment: CDR1 SQVTM and CDR2 ANQGSEA. This CDR3 is built from 13 residues. V was shortened by 4 bases and J by 0 bases, with 7 bases between the two germline ends. The CDR3 coding sequence is TGCAGCGTTGTTACCAGTAGCAATCAGCCCCAGCATTTT. Translated: CSVVTSSNQPQHF.

V and J are TRBV5-1 and TRBJ1-4; no reliable D call. V lost 3 bases and J lost 8, with 8 bases in between. CDR1 SGHRS and CDR2 YFSETQ come from the germline V gene. The CDR3 extends over 12 amino acids. CDR3 coding DNA: TGCGCCAGCAGCTCCCAGGCAGAAAAACTGTTTTTT. It is translated as CASSSQAEKLFF.

This clone has more than one count but fewer than ten. The gene calls are TRBV5-1 and TRBJ1-2; no clear D gene. Trimming removed 0 bases from V and 5 bases from J, with 11 bases in between. Germline V gives CDR1 SGHRS, CDR2 YFSETQ. This CDR3 contains 14 residues. This CDR3 is CASSLDHLLYGYTF. The CDR3 DNA is TGCGCCAGCAGCTTGGATCACCTACTTTATGGCTACACCTTC.

This rearrangement joins TRBV13 to TRBJ1-2; D is unresolved. Looked up from germline, CDR1 is PRHDT and CDR2 is FYEKMQ (reference sequence). V lost 3 bases to trimming and J lost 8 bases, with 22 bases between them. The CDR3 covers 16 residues. The CDR3 region has the DNA TGTGCCAGCAGCTTTCGGGATCGGGAGGATACAAGCGGCTACACCTTC. Its translation is CASSFRDREDTSGYTF.

CDR3 DNA: TGTGCCAGCAGCCCTCACCCCGGGGGGAACCCCTACGAGCAGTACTTC. This gives the protein CASSPHPGGNPYEQYF. The rearrangement uses TRBV11-2 and TRBJ2-7, with 7 bases aligning to TRBD2. With V trimmed by 5 bases and J by 2 bases, 12 bases remained unmatched. There are 16 residues in the CDR3. Per the germline V gene, CDR1 is SGHAT and CDR2 is FQNNGV.